This TCR beta chain comes out of a study of T-cell reconstitution after alpha-beta-depleted transplantation in children. Preparing the TCRbeta library involved the use of unique molecular identifiers. One entry per CDR3 protein, called by TCRdb with MiXCR from the PCR reads. The table shows 490,000 or so distinct CDR3 sequences, with 12% occurring only once. Germline assignment: CDR1 MNHEY and CDR2 SMNVEV (reference sequence). Trimming left V 6 bases short and J 7 bases short, with 12 bases between. The CDR3 contains 12 residues. Sequencing used PBMCs from the stem cell graft donor, obtained from the stem cell graft. The V and J genes are TRBV27 and TRBJ1-2; D may be TRBD1 (6 bases). The TCR comes from a human donor who donated a stem cell graft to a child with combined immunodeficiency. The CDR3 DNA reads TGTGCCAGCAGGACAGGTTACCTTGGCTACACCTTC. Translating it yields CASRTGYLGYTF.